This entry features one TCR beta chain sequence. Its antigen remains unidentified. Base qualities are not at hand, and no much larger clone is one base apart. CDR1 is given as SGHTS and CDR2 as YDEGEE, both from the germline V gene. Clipping removes 4 bases from V and 1 base from J, with 11 as the unmatched junction base count. Taken from cysteine to phenylalanine, the CDR3 has 16 residues. Solely the CDR3 DNA is kept, with 48 bases framed from the first base. These data come from a study of T cell clones after liver transplantation (dated by TCRdb to the late 2010s). A note on the overall study: The samples were obtained from ITN030ST, a randomized trial that attempted immunosuppression withdrawal within 2 years after liver transplantation. Tolerance meant complete immunosuppression withdrawal for at least one year without liver enzymes rising beyond twice the upper limit of normal. Three of the eight recipients were HCV-positive; the others were transplanted for non-autoimmune, non-viral indications. The study cohort included 8 liver transplant recipients, of whom 3 were classified as tolerant and 5 as non-tolerant. Third party-reactive TCRbeta sequences were also identified from pre-transplant MLRs to serve as an antigen-independent comparator for donor-reactive sequences. Subjects received no induction therapy and standard immunosuppression until randomization at 12-24 months post-transplant. Donor-reactive T cell clones were identified using TCRbeta sequencing after a pre-transplant mixed lymphocyte reaction and were then followed in post-transplant blood. Blood samples were collected pre-transplant, pre-randomization before withdrawal, and post-randomization after either complete withdrawal or failed withdrawal. Summary of the overall study and its limitations: A greater decline was seen for donor-reactive sequences than for third party-reactive sequences, suggesting partial antigen-specific deletion unrelated to withdrawal success. The conclusions were preliminary, being limited by small, heterogeneous patient numbers and by non-standardized post-transplant time points. After accounting for repertoire turnover, donor-reactive detection was significantly reduced in 7 of 8 subjects for CD4 and 8 of 8 for CD8. In two subjects, low numbers of available donor cells limited the measurable donor-reactive repertoire. A significant post-transplant decrease in circulating donor-reactive CD4 TCRbeta sequences was observed in most of the 8 subjects, irrespective of tolerance or HCV status. Because no allograft tissue specimens were available, donor-reactive T cells may have migrated into the graft instead of being deleted.

Thawed unstimulated PBMCs were stained for CD3, CD4 and CD8 and FACS-sorted into CD3+CD4+ and CD3+CD8+ populations. Each of the 8 studied subjects was randomized to immunosuppression withdrawal. The Qiagen DNeasy Blood and Tissue Kit was used for genomic DNA isolation. High-throughput TCRbeta CDR3 sequencing of frozen genomic DNA was performed by immunoSEQ, including PCR amplification, mapping, bias correction and internal controls. In the source study's methods: Productive rearrangements were kept, and unique TCRbeta sequences were defined by CDR3 nucleotide sequence plus V and J gene. A sequence counted as donor-reactive only if the sequence showed at least 5-fold expansion in CFSE-low cells compared with unstimulated pre-transplant cells and had a frequency of at least 0.01%. Minimum frequency thresholds were set for each subject on the basis of the unstimulated sample with the lowest template count, so that a detection power of at least 90% was ensured. Jensen-Shannon divergence between the top 1000 TCRbeta sequences post- versus pre-transplant served as the measure of repertoire turnover. Changes in detection of donor-reactive sequences were assessed with two-sided Fisher's exact tests. Not all clones reach the TCRdb copy of this immuneACCESS table, which keeps in-frame sequences only. Checked studies attribute under half of the gap to unresolved V genes and leave the rest unexplained. V, J and clone size are taken as reported in that table, and D and trimming were inferred from the DNA itself. Recorded for this sample are about 47,000 clones; about 86% of them occurred a single time. 13% to 15% of the sample belongs to the ten largest clones.

The material sequenced was CD8+ T cells from blood, taken 12 months after liver transplant. This receptor chain uses TRBV5-8 and TRBJ2-7, with 7 bases in between that match TRBD2. The receptor comes from a human patient who received a liver transplant. Following a transplant, some T lymphocytes may have been derived from the graft donor. The CDR3 region reads CASSPARDYPSYEQYF. The DNA is as follows: TGTGCCAGCAGCCCCGCCAGGGACTACCCTTCCTACGAGCAGTACTTC.